Detailed here is one T cell receptor beta chain. Antigen: not known. This sample was included in a study of T cell repertoires in cytomegalovirus infection. Study overall: Indications of both CMV infection and matching HLA type were provided by public TCR beta signatures. The study, taken as a whole, reports: The ex vivo response was dominated by HLA-C-restricted CMV-specific TCR beta clonotypes. There were carriers of CMV plus the relevant HLA, and cumulative public TCR beta family frequency identified them.

Deletions cut 5 bases from V and 5 bases from J, with 21 bases between. This CDR3 comprises 17 residues. Germline assignment: CDR1 MNHEY and CDR2 SVGEGT. In TCRdb, the reads were re-called with MiXCR into one record per CDR3 protein. Of 900,000 to 950,000 distinct CDR3 sequences in the sample, approximately 31% were seen once. V and J are TRBV6-2 or TRBV6-3 and TRBJ2-2; a possible D gene is TRBD2 (5 bases). Sample: cultured CD8+ T cells from PBMCs, taken from culture after CMV antigen stimulation. The TCR originated in a human donor in good health (CMV status not recorded). Some clones in this sample may be carry-over from other donors' samples. The CDR3 coding sequence is TGTGCCAGCAGTGGTGAGACCCGAGCCCCGGGGACCGGGGAGCTGTTTTTT. Translation: CASSGETRAPGTGELFF.